The 27 T cell receptor beta chains listed next were all sequenced from one sample in a study of vaccination effects on CD4 cells after COVID-19. Clones were read by immunoSEQ multiplex PCR, and TCRdb kept only the in-frame ones, dropping some. This table holds 30,000 to 35,000 clones, about three quarters found once. CD4+ T cells were isolated after nine to ten days of culture. Convalescent patients had PCR-confirmed SARS-CoV-2 infection between March and December 2020. Each person got two doses of an mRNA SARS-CoV-2 vaccine, BNT162b2 or mRNA-1273. These TCRs are of unknown antigen specificity. The sequenced sample was CD4+ T cells from PBMCs cultured without peptide, obtained after COVID-19 vaccination. These receptors all stem from a human donor who had a prior SARS-CoV-2 infection.

In its sample, this clone was seen a few times. J is TRBJ2-1 and V is TRBV18; 9 bases agree with TRBD2. Germline lookup yields CDR1 KGHSH and CDR2 LQKENI. The CDR3 is 15 amino acids. V lost 6 bases to trimming and J lost 8 bases; unmatched junction nucleotides: 11. This CDR3 reads CASSYSGSFQDEQFF. CDR3 nucleotides: TGTGCCAGCTCCTATAGCGGGAGCTTTCAGGATGAGCAGTTCTTC.

This clone was observed a few times. The rearrangement links TRBV7-9 to TRBJ2-7; D might be TRBD1 or TRBD2, each matching 6 bases. Germline V gene lookup returns CDR1 SEHNR and CDR2 FQNEAQ (reference sequence). The V and J ends lost 5 bases and 5 bases respectively, with 28 bases between them. The CDR3 totals 18 residues. The CDR3 here is CASSQGGNSPGQTDEQYF. CDR3 coding DNA: TGTGCCAGCAGCCAAGGGGGGAACAGCCCCGGCCAGACGGACGAGCAGTACTTC.

The chain employs TRBV5-1 and TRBJ2-7, with TRBD1 matching 9 bases. CDR3 length: 14 amino acids. Germline trimming cut 4 bases from V and 4 bases from J; bases unmatched to any gene: 6. Germline CDR1 SGHRS, CDR2 YFSETQ. The chain's CDR3 is CASSIGTGLYEQYF. The CDR3 DNA reads as TGCGCCAGCAGCATCGGGACAGGGCTATACGAGCAGTACTTC.

The rearrangement links TRBV7-2 to TRBJ2-2, with D unresolved. Germline lookup yields CDR1 SGHTA and CDR2 FQGNSA. The CDR3 has 15 residues. The V gene lost 1 base and the J gene lost 0 bases, with 6 bases spanning the gap. CDR3 loop: CASSLDITNTGELFF. The CDR3 bases are TGTGCCAGCAGCTTAGATATCACGAACACCGGGGAGCTGTTTTTT.

This clone has a handful of counts. The chain recombines TRBV11-2 with TRBJ2-3, with TRBD2 identical over 11 bases. This CDR3 is built from 16 residues. CDR1 is SGHAT, CDR2 FQNNGV, per germline. J lost 6 bases, V lost 5 bases, and 10 bases had no gene match. CDR3 in DNA: TGTGCCAGCAGCGATAGACTAGCGGGATCTCTGGATACGCAGTATTTT. Protein sequence: CASSDRLAGSLDTQYF.

The genes are TRBV2 and TRBJ2-1; D is uncertain. The CDR3 runs 11 residues. CDR1 and CDR2 from the germline V gene are SNHLY and FYNNEI. Trimming left V 4 bases short and J 4 bases short, with 2 bases between. This chain's CDR3 is CASSVYNEQFF. The CDR3 coding sequence is TGTGCCAGCAGTGTATACAATGAGCAGTTCTTC.

The J gene is TRBJ1-1, the V gene TRBV5-1, with D maybe TRBD1 (5 bases). This CDR3 is 14 amino acids long. The V end was cut by 0 bases, the J end by 6 bases, with 12 bases between. The germline V gene has CDR1 SGHRS and CDR2 YFSETQ. The CDR3, as DNA: TGCGCCAGCAGCTTGGATACAGGAACCCCTGAAGCTTTCTTT. Its translation is CASSLDTGTPEAFF.

Here the CDR3 reads CASSYSMGNGNQPQHF. In DNA form, the CDR3 reads TGTGCCAGCAGTTACTCGATGGGTAACGGCAATCAGCCCCAGCATTTT. The chain uses TRBV6-5 and TRBJ1-5, with unresolved D. Germline values: CDR1 MNHEY, CDR2 SVGAGI. V shed 0 bases and J shed 2 bases, with 11 bases lying between them. The CDR3 covers 16 residues.

The CDR3 region is CASLSLWVDKANEQFF. CDR3 nucleotides: TGTGCCAGCCTTAGTTTATGGGTGGATAAGGCGAATGAGCAGTTCTTC. The V and J genes are TRBV27 and TRBJ2-1; D not certain. V was clipped by 8 bases and J by 7 bases, with 24 bases between them. The germline CDR1 and CDR2 sequences are MNHEY and SMNVEV (reference sequence). The CDR3 sequence is 16 residues long.

V and J are TRBV6-5 and TRBJ2-3, with D unclear. The CDR3 extends over 14 amino acids. V was cut by 6 bases and J by 5 bases, with 15 bases left in between. Germline V lookup: CDR1 MNHEY, CDR2 SVGAGI. The CDR3 region is CASRKIETGDTQYF. As DNA, the CDR3 is TGTGCCAGCAGAAAAATCGAAACCGGAGATACGCAGTATTTT.

This chain links TRBV5-1 with TRBJ2-1, with TRBD2 matching over 12 bases. The CDR3 sequence is 15 residues long. CDR1 and CDR2 from the germline V gene are SGHRS and YFSETQ. After removal of 3 bases from V and 3 bases from J, the junction contained 1 base not matched to a gene. The CDR3 coding sequence is TGCGCCAGCAGCTCGGGACTAGCGGGCTACAATGAGCAGTTCTTC. Residues: CASSSGLAGYNEQFF.

J is TRBJ2-1 and V is TRBV3-1 (or the pseudogene TRBV3-2), with 7 bases lining up with TRBD2. Unmatched junction bases numbered 5, after V lost 4 bases and J lost 5 bases. Germline V gene data show CDR1 as LGHDT and CDR2 as YNNKEL (reference sequence). The length of the CDR3 is 14 residues. The CDR3 sequence: CASSPSSGNNEQFF. In DNA, the CDR3 is TGTGCCAGCAGCCCGTCTAGCGGTAACAATGAGCAGTTCTTC.

This chain joins TRBV18 and TRBJ1-1; the D gene is possibly TRBD1 (5 bases). The CDR3 covers 16 residues. Germline V gives CDR1 KGHSH, CDR2 LQKENI. V lost 0 bases and J lost 4, with 15 bases in between. The CDR3 DNA reads TGTGCCAGCTCACCACCTTCTCGGGGGAGGAGCACTGAAGCTTTCTTT. It is translated as CASSPPSRGRSTEAFF.

The chain couples TRBV29-1 to TRBJ1-1, with D unresolved. The germline gives CDR1 SQVTM, CDR2 ANQGSEA. CDR3 length: 12 residues. Trimming removed 4 bases at V and 6 bases at J, with 12 bases between. In DNA, the CDR3 is TGCAGCGTTGCGGAATCCCTGGCTGAAGCTTTCTTT. Protein: CSVAESLAEAFF.

The CDR3 bases are TGTGCCAGTGGGGGCAGGGCTGGGAATAATGAAAAACTGTTTTTT. It codes for CASGGRAGNNEKLFF. This chain links TRBV19 with TRBJ1-4, with a tentative D call TRBD1 (6 bases). CDR3 length: 15 residues. The germline V and J ends were trimmed by 8 bases and 4 bases, with 17 bases remaining between them. CDR1 and CDR2 (germline): LNHDA, SQIVND (reference sequence).

The chain uses TRBV18 and TRBJ1-4; D is undetermined. This CDR3 has 13 residues. Germline values: CDR1 KGHSH, CDR2 LQKENI. Trimming cost V 6 bases and J 4 bases, with 9 bases left between them. CDR3 nucleotides: TGTGCCAGCTCCCCCGACCTTAATGAAAAACTGTTTTTT. This gives the protein CASSPDLNEKLFF.

The genes are TRBV7-9 and TRBJ2-7, with unresolved D. Trimming removed 0 bases from V and 0 bases from J, with 6 bases in between. CDR1 is SEHNR, CDR2 FQNEAQ, per germline (reference sequence). This CDR3 contains 14 residues. CDR3 in DNA: TGTGCCAGCAGCTTAGCCTCTCTCTCCTACGAGCAGTACTTC. This encodes CASSLASLSYEQYF.

The V call is TRBV19, the J call TRBJ1-3; D is undetermined. V lost 4 bases and J lost 0, with 16 bases in between. Germline CDR1 is LNHDA and CDR2 is SQIVND (reference sequence). This CDR3 comprises 17 residues. The CDR3 loop is CASSTARTPRSGNTIYF. As DNA, the CDR3 is TGTGCCAGTAGTACTGCCCGAACGCCACGCTCTGGAAACACCATATATTTT.

This sequence joins TRBV7-9 and TRBJ2-5; D remains ambiguous. Trimming cost V 5 bases and J 5 bases, with 12 bases left between them. The CDR3 sequence is 13 residues long. CDR1 SEHNR and CDR2 FQNEAQ come from the germline V gene (reference sequence). The CDR3 protein is CASSINVGETQYF. The DNA of the CDR3 is TGTGCCAGCAGCATAAACGTCGGGGAGACCCAGTACTTC.

CDR3 region: CASSQDGGTGVTSGRSEQFF. The CDR3 DNA sequence: TGTGCCAGCAGCCAAGATGGAGGGACAGGGGTGACTAGCGGGAGAAGTGAGCAGTTCTTC. The V call is TRBV14, the J call TRBJ2-1, with 12 bases aligning to TRBD2. CDR1 is SGHDN and CDR2 is FVKESK in the germline V gene. CDR3 length equals 20 residues. V lost 0 bases and J lost 9; bases outside the gene matches: 18.

The rearrangement joins TRBV4-1 to TRBJ2-3; 7 nucleotides line up with TRBD1. The germline V gene encodes CDR1 MGHRA and CDR2 YSYEKL. V shed 4 bases and J 7 bases; nucleotides not matched to a gene: 14. This CDR3 region has 16 residues. CDR3 residues: CASSLLGQVSGYTQYF. The CDR3 DNA reads TGCGCCAGCAGCCTCCTCGGACAGGTATCGGGCTATACGCAGTATTTT.

This clone was observed a handful of times. The CDR3 DNA reads as TGTGCCAGCAGCTTAAATGACAGGGGGTACAATGAGCAGTTCTTC. Translated, it gives CASSLNDRGYNEQFF. The V gene is TRBV7-2, the J gene TRBJ2-1, with TRBD1 matching 9 bases. V was pared by 2 bases and J by 4 bases, with 3 bases of the junction left unmatched. This CDR3 comprises 15 residues. Germline CDR1 reads SGHTA; CDR2 reads FQGNSA. The complete variable domain, with remaining parts taken from reference TRBV7-2 and TRBJ2-1, reads GAGVSQSPSNKVTEKGKDVELRCDPISGHTALYWYRQSLGQGLEFLIYFQGNSAPDKSGLPSDRFSAERTGGSVSTLTIQRTQQEDSAVYLCASSLNDRGYNEQFFGPGTRLTVL.

This chain joins TRBV14 and TRBJ1-2; no definite D call. Trimming left V 5 bases short and J 4 bases short, with 11 bases between. Germline V gives CDR1 SGHDN, CDR2 FVKESK. There are 13 residues in the CDR3. The CDR3 DNA is TGTGCCAGCAGCTGGGGTAGTACCTATGGCTACACCTTC. Protein product: CASSWGSTYGYTF.

The chain has TRBV23-1 and TRBJ1-1; TRBD1 aligns across 7 bases. TRBV23-1 is marked as an open reading frame, function uncertain. V lost 0 bases to trimming and J lost 5 bases; unmatched junction nucleotides: 6. The CDR3 loop spans 15 amino acids. CDR3 loop: CASSQSQGVKTEAFF. The CDR3 DNA is TGCGCCAGCAGTCAATCGCAGGGGGTTAAAACTGAAGCTTTCTTT.

In its sample, this clone was seen a few times. The V call is TRBV2, the J call TRBJ2-3; D is possibly TRBD2 (6 bases). Trimming took 4 bases from V and 1 from J, leaving 12 bases between them. This CDR3 has 15 residues. Per the germline V gene, CDR1 is SNHLY and CDR2 is FYNNEI. The CDR3 loop reads CASSGLAARTDTQYF. In DNA form, the CDR3 reads TGTGCCAGCAGTGGCTTAGCGGCCCGCACAGATACGCAGTATTTT.

The rearrangement joins TRBV5-1 to TRBJ1-1; possible D gene TRBD1, 5 bases. CDR1 is SGHRS and CDR2 is YFSETQ in the germline V gene. V was cut by 2 bases and J by 3 bases, with 14 bases left in between. This CDR3 has 15 residues. The CDR3 loop is CASSLEATAYTEAFF. Here the CDR3 DNA reads TGCGCCAGCAGCTTAGAGGCGACAGCTTACACTGAAGCTTTCTTT.

This rearrangement joins TRBV24-1 to TRBJ1-5; 7 bases are a match to TRBD1. The CDR3 consists of 16 residues. Germline V gives CDR1 KGHDR, CDR2 SFDVKD. Unmatched junction bases numbered 8, after V lost 0 bases and J lost 7 bases. CDR3 in DNA: TGTGCCACCAGTGATTTGAGGCAGGGGGTCAGGCAGCCCCAGCATTTT. This encodes CATSDLRQGVRQPQHF.